This TCR beta chain emerged from a study of early T cells in non-severe SARS-CoV-2 infection. Study in general: Chains were unpaired, as sequencing was done on bulk RNA from unsorted whole blood.

Each cDNA molecule carried a unique molecular identifier. In TCRdb, the 5' RACE reads were re-called with MiXCR into one record per CDR3 protein. The top ten hold 1.3% of the sample, which has 70,000 or so distinct CDR3 sequences, 9.5% to 15% seen once. This clonotype was counted many times. Its antigen is still unknown. V lost 7 bases, J lost 2 bases, and 8 bases stayed unmatched. Germline V gives CDR1 MNHEY, CDR2 SVGAGI. CDR3 length: 15 residues. Study conclusions and caveats: Lookups in VDJdb leaned toward anti-spike CD8 responses and missed private and CD4 specificities.

Specimen: whole blood. The sequence was collected from an adult who was a healthcare worker with PCR-confirmed SARS-CoV-2 infection or an uninfected control (not recorded which). This chain joins TRBV6-5 and TRBJ2-3; 8 bases match TRBD1. The CDR3: CASTPGGRATDTQYF. The CDR3 nucleotides read TGTGCCAGCACCCCAGGGGGCAGGGCCACAGATACGCAGTATTTT.